One sample yielded the 5 T cell receptor beta chains listed below, sequenced in a study of lymphopenia after photon versus proton radiotherapy. The assay was immunoSEQ multiplex PCR, and TCRdb's table has in-frame clones only and misses some. The sample lists over 30,000 clones, over 75% occurring once. This specimen consisted of peripheral blood, obtained from a patient treated with proton-based radiotherapy. Receptor source: a woman in her 70s with pancreatic cancer.

The genes are TRBV27 and TRBJ2-7; unclear D gene. With 2 bases removed from V and 3 bases from J, the gap between germline ends came to 11 bases. The V gene's germline CDR1 is MNHEY and CDR2 SMNVEV (reference sequence). There are 14 residues in the CDR3. CDR3 amino acids: CASSLGPPVYEQYF. CDR3 nucleotides: TGTGCCAGCAGTTTAGGGCCCCCCGTCTACGAGCAGTACTTC.

This chain joins TRBV11-1 and TRBJ2-5; D perhaps matches TRBD2 (6 bases). The end of the DNA is better explained by TRBJ2-7, so the J call may be wrong. From germline, CDR1 is SGHAT and CDR2 FQDESV (reference sequence). The CDR3 is made up of 14 amino acids. As DNA, the CDR3 is TGTGCCAGCAGCTCGGGGGAAGCGGGCTACGAGCAGTACTTC. It codes for CASSSGEAGYEQYF.

This rearrangement joins TRBV19 to TRBJ2-1, with 7 bases that match TRBD1. Per the germline V gene, CDR1 is LNHDA and CDR2 is SQIVND (reference sequence). The V gene end was trimmed by 4 bases and the J gene end by 8 bases; junction bases not matched to a gene: 2. This CDR3 contains 12 residues. As DNA, the CDR3 is TGTGCCAGTAGTAAGGACAGGTATGAGCAGTTCTTC. Translating it yields CASSKDRYEQFF.

The genes are TRBV6-5 and TRBJ2-1; a weak D match, TRBD1 (5 bases). Trimming pared 2 bases from V and 5 bases from J, leaving 13 bases between. From germline, CDR1 is MNHEY and CDR2 SVGAGI. The length of the CDR3 is 15 residues. CDR3 bases: TGTGCCAGCAGTTACGTTGTGGGGCCGCACAATGAGCAGTTCTTC. Residues: CASSYVVGPHNEQFF.

In DNA form, the CDR3 reads TGTGCCAGCAGCGTCCCGGGCCTGAACACCGGGGAGCTGTTTTTT. Protein: CASSVPGLNTGELFF. The chain employs TRBV5-5 and TRBJ2-2, with unresolved D. Germline-derived CDR1 and CDR2 are SGHKS and YYEKEE (reference sequence). The CDR3 is 15 amino acids. V was pared by 4 bases and J by 1 base, with 11 bases between.